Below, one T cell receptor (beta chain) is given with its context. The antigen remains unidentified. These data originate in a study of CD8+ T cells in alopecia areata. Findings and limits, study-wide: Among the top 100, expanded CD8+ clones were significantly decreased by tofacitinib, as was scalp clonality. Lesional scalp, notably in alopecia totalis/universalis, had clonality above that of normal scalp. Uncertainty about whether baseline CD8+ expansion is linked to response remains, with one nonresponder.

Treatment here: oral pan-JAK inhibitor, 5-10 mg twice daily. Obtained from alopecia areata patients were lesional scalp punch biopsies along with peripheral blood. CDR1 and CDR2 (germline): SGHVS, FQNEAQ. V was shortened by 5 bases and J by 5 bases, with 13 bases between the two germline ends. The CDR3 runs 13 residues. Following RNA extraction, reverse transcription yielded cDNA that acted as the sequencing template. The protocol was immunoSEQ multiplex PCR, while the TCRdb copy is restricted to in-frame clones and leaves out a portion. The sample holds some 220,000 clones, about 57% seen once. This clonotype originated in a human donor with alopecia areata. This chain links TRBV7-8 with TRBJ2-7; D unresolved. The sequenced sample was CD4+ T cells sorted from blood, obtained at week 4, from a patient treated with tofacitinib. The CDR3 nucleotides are TGTGCCAGCAGCCCCGCCCAGATACACGAGCAGTACTTC. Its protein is CASSPAQIHEQYF. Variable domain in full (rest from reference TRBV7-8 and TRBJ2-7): GAGVSQSPRYKVAKRGQDVALRCDPISGHVSLFWYQQALGQGPEFLTYFQNEAQLDKSGLPSDRFFAERPEGSVSTLKIQRTQQEDSAVYLCASSPAQIHEQYFGPGTRLTVT.